This T cell receptor beta chain originates from a study of cytomegalovirus exposure and HLA in healthy donors. The PCR ran on 60 Vbeta and 13 Jbeta primers. The protocol was immunoSEQ multiplex PCR, while the TCRdb copy is restricted to in-frame clones and leaves out a portion. The data contain around 92,000 clones, more than 60% of them singletons. V was shortened by 5 bases and J by 0 bases, with 16 bases between the two germline ends. The CDR3 extends over 16 amino acids. The germline V gene encodes CDR1 PRHDT and CDR2 FYEKMQ (reference sequence). This clone showed up just once. This receptor was taken from a human donor in good health. This chain uses TRBV13 with TRBJ1-1, with TRBD1 as a possible D gene (5 bases). Sequencing was carried out using PBMCs. The CDR3 nucleotides are TGTGCCAGCAGCCTCAGATACAGGAATCTGAACACTGAAGCTTTCTTT. Residues: CASSLRYRNLNTEAFF.